The rows below give T cell receptor beta chains drawn from one sample of a study of T cell repertoires in cytomegalovirus infection. TCRdb re-analysed the reads in MiXCR, keeping a single row per CDR3 protein. The table has 250,000 to 300,000 distinct CDR3 sequences, roughly a fifth seen once. These receptors' antigens are unknown. Source: cultured PBMCs, taken from culture after CMV antigen stimulation. Source of these receptors: a human donor in good health (CMV status not recorded). Some clones in this sample may be carry-over from other donors' samples. Both conserved end residues are part of each CDR3. Each record gives: D gene, J gene, clone size, V gene, CDR3 protein, CDR3 DNA. The D gene is left open where the match is weak. Clone size is shown for a subset of rows, as once, few, many or a class of expanded clone.

.	TRBJ2-2	many	TRBV7-2	CASSPGTVNTGELFF	TGTGCCAGCAGCCCGGGGACCGTGAACACCGGGGAGCTGTTTTTT
TRBD1	TRBJ2-1	.	TRBV12-3/TRBV12-4	CASSRDRGTYNEQFF	TGTGCCAGCAGTCGAGACAGGGGAACCTACAATGAGCAGTTCTTC
TRBD1	TRBJ2-4	.	TRBV7-2	CASSPRDRFTKNIQYF	TGTGCCAGCAGCCCCCGGGACAGGTTTACCAAAAACATTCAGTACTTC
.	TRBJ2-5	.	TRBV28	CASSFTLKTQETQYF	TGTGCCAGCAGTTTCACACTGAAGACACAAGAGACCCAGTACTTC
TRBD2	TRBJ2-7	many	TRBV7-2	CASSFSGGTYEQYF	TGTGCCAGCAGCTTTTCGGGGGGAACCTACGAGCAGTACTTC
TRBD2	TRBJ2-5	.	TRBV7-2	CDSSSGLAEETQYF	TGTGACAGCAGCTCCGGACTAGCAGAAGAGACCCAGTACTTC
.	TRBJ1-1	many	TRBV7-8	CASSEQLIDLNTEAFF	TGTGCCAGTAGCGAGCAGCTTATAGATCTGAACACTGAAGCTTTCTTT
.	TRBJ2-1	.	TRBV7-6	CASSSNSAEQFF	TGTGCCAGCAGCTCAAATAGCGCGGAGCAGTTCTTC
.	TRBJ2-2	many	TRBV9	CASSVGGRNTGELFF	TGTGCCAGCAGCGTAGGGGGGAGGAACACCGGGGAGCTGTTTTTT
.	TRBJ2-2	.	TRBV3-1	CASSRLRELFF	TGTGCCAGCAGCCGCCTCAGGGAGCTGTTTTTT
.	TRBJ2-1	many	TRBV4-3	CASSPLASSYNEQFF	TGCGCCAGCAGCCCCCTAGCGAGCTCCTACAATGAGCAGTTCTTC
TRBD1	TRBJ1-5	many	TRBV7-8	CASSLLPMTGRNQPQHF	TGTGCCAGCAGCTTACTACCGATGACAGGGCGAAATCAGCCCCAGCATTTT
TRBD2	TRBJ2-2	.	TRBV7-9	CASAREGIGELFF	TGTGCCAGCGCAAGGGAGGGGATCGGGGAGCTGTTTTTT
.	TRBJ2-7	.	TRBV4-1	CASSLQRSYEQYF	TGCGCCAGCAGCCTCCAGCGGTCCTACGAGCAGTACTTC
TRBD2	TRBJ2-1	few	TRBV18	CASSPISTGSSGNEQFF	TGTGCCAGCTCACCCATTTCCACGGGATCTAGCGGCAATGAGCAGTTCTTC
.	TRBJ2-7	many	TRBV7-2	CASSLGRRGVEQYF	TGTGCCAGCAGCTTAGGGCGCAGGGGCGTCGAGCAGTACTTC
TRBD2	TRBJ2-2	.	TRBV7-8	CASSRQLAGGRNTGELFF	TGTGCCAGCAGCCGACAGTTAGCGGGAGGGCGGAACACCGGGGAGCTGTTTTTT
TRBD2	TRBJ2-5	.	TRBV20-1	CSAMKVAGGQETQYF	TGCAGTGCTATGAAGGTAGCGGGAGGACAAGAGACCCAGTACTTC
TRBD1	TRBJ1-1	many	TRBV7-8	CASSPGQTNTEAFF	TGTGCCAGCAGCCCGGGACAGACAAACACTGAAGCTTTCTTT
TRBD2	TRBJ2-3	.	TRBV7-2	CASSLVISGITDTQYF	TGTGCCAGCAGCTTAGTCATCAGCGGGATCACAGATACGCAGTATTTT
TRBD2	TRBJ2-6	many	TRBV7-2	CASSLLFREGRSGANVLTF	TGTGCCAGCAGCTTACTCTTCCGGGAGGGCCGGTCTGGGGCCAACGTCCTGACTTTC
TRBD1	TRBJ2-4	.	TRBV12-3/TRBV12-4	CASTNTGVENIQYF	TGTGCCAGCACCAATACAGGGGTCGAAAACATTCAGTACTTC
TRBD1	TRBJ1-3	few	TRBV6-5	CASSYSGTGLLSGNTIYF	TGTGCCAGCAGTTACTCCGGGACAGGACTACTCTCTGGAAACACCATATATTTT
.	TRBJ2-1	.	TRBV20-1	CSASGRVNEQFF	TGCAGTGCTAGTGGCAGGGTGAATGAGCAGTTCTTC
.	TRBJ2-1	few	TRBV9	CASTPRPEPYNEQFF	TGTGCCAGCACCCCCCGGCCGGAACCCTACAATGAGCAGTTCTTC
TRBD2	TRBJ2-7	.	TRBV28	CASGTSGILIVQYF	TGTGCCTCCGGGACTAGCGGGATTTTGATCGTCCAGTACTTC
TRBD2	TRBJ2-1	.	TRBV24-1	CATGLAAYNEQFF	TGTGCCACGGGACTAGCCGCCTACAATGAGCAGTTCTTC
.	TRBJ1-1	.	TRBV9	CASSVAGGVAEAFF	TGTGCCAGCAGCGTAGCCGGCGGGGTGGCTGAAGCTTTCTTT
.	TRBJ2-3	few	TRBV12-5	CASGLPDTQYF	TGTGCTAGTGGTCTCCCAGATACGCAGTATTTT
.	TRBJ2-2	many	TRBV7-2	CASSSRALGTGELFF	TGTGCCAGCAGCTCCAGGGCATTGGGCACCGGGGAGCTGTTTTTT
TRBD2	TRBJ2-1	few	TRBV11-2	CASSLGAGTNNEQFF	TGTGCCAGCAGCTTAGGTGCCGGGACTAACAATGAGCAGTTCTTC
.	TRBJ1-5	.	TRBV6-2/TRBV6-3	CASSYSESSNQPQHF	TGTGCCAGCAGTTACTCAGAGTCTAGCAATCAGCCCCAGCATTTT
.	TRBJ2-1	few	TRBV7-2	CASSLARGRGSYNEQFF	TGTGCCAGCAGCTTAGCTAGGGGGAGAGGCTCCTACAATGAGCAGTTCTTC
TRBD2	TRBJ2-7	.	TRBV4-3	CASSQDLAGGPYSYEQYF	TGCGCCAGCAGCCAAGATCTAGCGGGAGGCCCATACTCCTACGAGCAGTACTTC
TRBD2	TRBJ2-3	few	TRBV12-3/TRBV12-4	CASRSSGREGTDTQYF	TGTGCCAGCAGATCTAGCGGGAGGGAGGGCACAGATACGCAGTATTTT
.	TRBJ2-5	many	TRBV7-8	CASSLNQEGSQYF	TGTGCCAGCAGCTTAAATCAGGAGGGGTCCCAGTACTTC
.	TRBJ2-5	.	TRBV30	CAWRGQGTQETQYF	TGTGCATGGAGGGGCCAGGGGACCCAAGAGACCCAGTACTTC
TRBD2	TRBJ2-1	once	TRBV7-2	CASSRAGGLAGLEQFF	TGCGCCAGCAGCCGCGCCGGGGGACTAGCGGGACTTGAGCAGTTCTTC
.	TRBJ1-5	few	TRBV12-3/TRBV12-4	CASSPGAGNQPQHF	TGTGCCAGCAGTCCGGGGGCAGGCAATCAGCCCCAGCATTTT
.	TRBJ1-4	.	TRBV5-4	CASSSVGSTNEKLFF	TGTGCCAGCAGCTCCGTCGGCTCAACTAATGAAAAACTGTTTTTT
.	TRBJ2-7	.	TRBV4-1	CASSTRAYISYEQYF	TGCGCCAGCAGCACCCGGGCCTACATCTCCTACGAGCAGTACTTC
.	TRBJ2-1	few	TRBV5-1	CASSLAVDSYNEQFF	TGCGCCAGCAGCTTGGCTGTGGATTCCTACAATGAGCAGTTCTTC
TRBD1	TRBJ2-3	.	TRBV20-1	CSARDLDRGRIIADTQYF	TGCAGTGCTAGAGACCTGGACAGGGGGCGCATAATTGCAGATACGCAGTATTTT
.	TRBJ2-2	.	TRBV6-4	CAIPPGLRAGELFF	TGTGCCATTCCACCGGGACTCCGGGCCGGGGAGCTGTTTTTT
TRBD2	TRBJ2-1	few	TRBV20-1	CSAASGSSYNEQFF	TGCAGTGCTGCGAGCGGGAGTTCCTACAATGAGCAGTTCTTC
TRBD2	TRBJ2-1	few	TRBV10-3	CAISGGTMSNEQFF	TGTGCCATCAGTGGTGGGACTATGAGTAATGAGCAGTTCTTC
.	TRBJ2-1	.	TRBV7-2	CASSQERLRYNEQFF	TGTGCCAGCAGCCAGGAGCGGTTAAGATACAATGAGCAGTTCTTC
TRBD2	TRBJ2-5	.	TRBV24-1	CATGALAGETQYF	TGTGCCACCGGGGCGCTAGCGGGAGAGACCCAGTACTTC
TRBD1	TRBJ1-2	many	TRBV7-2	CASKVTGANYGYTF	TGTGCCAGCAAAGTGACAGGGGCTAACTATGGCTACACCTTC
.	TRBJ2-3	many	TRBV13	CASSAGDTQYF	TGTGCCAGCAGCGCGGGAGATACGCAGTATTTT
TRBD1	TRBJ1-5	many	TRBV7-2	CASSERDSQPQHF	TGTGCCAGCAGCGAGCGGGACAGTCAGCCCCAGCATTTT
.	TRBJ2-3	few	TRBV7-9	CASSSLSARDTQYF	TGTGCCAGCAGCTCCCTTAGTGCCCGGGATACGCAGTATTTT
.	TRBJ2-3	many	TRBV4-2	CASSQDNPGSLSGTDTQYF	TGTGCCAGCAGCCAGGACAACCCCGGGTCTTTATCAGGTACAGATACGCAGTATTTT
.	TRBJ1-5	few	TRBV10-3	CAISEVGTLSNQPQHF	TGTGCCATCAGTGAGGTTGGGACGCTTAGCAATCAGCCCCAGCATTTT
.	TRBJ2-3	.	TRBV2	CASSLGPASTDTQYF	TGTGCCAGCAGTCTCGGCCCGGCGAGCACAGATACGCAGTATTTT
TRBD1	TRBJ1-3	.	TRBV7-9	CASSPYGQGAGNTIYF	TGTGCCAGCAGCCCATACGGACAGGGGGCTGGCAACACCATATATTTT
.	TRBJ2-6	many	TRBV7-2	CASSLPKGAGANVLTF	TGTGCCAGCAGCTTACCCAAGGGAGCTGGGGCCAACGTCCTGACTTTC